A selection of T cell receptor beta chains follows, all from one sample in a study of response to subunit inactivated influenza vaccine. From the RT-PCR reads, TCRdb called clonotypes with MiXCR, one entry per CDR3 protein. The sample records approximately 530,000 distinct CDR3 sequences, roughly 7.9% being singletons. Sequenced material: PBMCs from blood, taken less than 25 months after vaccination. These receptors were collected from a man between 50 and 69 years old who received an inactivated influenza vaccine. The CDR3 runs from the conserved cysteine through the conserved F or W. A D gene is named only where the DNA matches it firmly. Size is omitted from some rows. Given values are once, few, many or a class for expanded clones.

clone size,D gene,V gene,J gene,CDR3 length,CDR3 protein,CDR3 DNA
few,TRBD2,TRBV20-1,TRBJ2-3,15,CSAVGTSGGTDTQYF,TGCAGTGCCGTCGGGACTAGCGGGGGCACAGATACGCAGTATTTT
.,.,TRBV9,TRBJ2-1,14,CASSVVGSAAEQFF,TGTGCCAGCAGCGTAGTCGGGAGCGCCGCTGAGCAGTTCTTC
few,.,TRBV4-2,TRBJ2-7,13,CASSVNAAYEQYF,TGTGCCAGCAGCGTCAACGCAGCCTACGAGCAGTACTTC
many,TRBD1,TRBV3-1,TRBJ1-1,14,CASSPKGGGTEAFF,TGTGCCAGCAGCCCCAAAGGGGGCGGCACTGAAGCTTTCTTT
.,.,TRBV12-3/TRBV12-4,TRBJ1-3,15,CASSWGGGSGNTIYF,TGTGCCAGCAGTTGGGGTGGGGGGTCTGGAAACACCATATATTTT
many,.,TRBV12-3/TRBV12-4,TRBJ1-5,15,CASSSRQVSNQPQHF,TGTGCCAGCAGTTCGAGACAGGTTAGCAATCAGCCCCAGCATTTT
few,.,TRBV6-1,TRBJ1-1,14,CASRLQWGSTEAFF,TGTGCCAGCAGACTACAGTGGGGGAGCACTGAAGCTTTCTTT
few,TRBD1,TRBV3-1,TRBJ2-2,15,CASSQDRVVAGELFF,TGTGCCAGCAGCCAGGACAGGGTGGTCGCCGGGGAGCTGTTTTTT
few,TRBD1,TRBV3-1,TRBJ1-1,15,CASSPTGREATEAFF,TGTGCCAGCAGTCCGACAGGGAGGGAGGCCACTGAAGCTTTCTTT
few,.,TRBV27,TRBJ2-1,16,CASSLSAAGMSNEQFF,TGTGCCAGCAGTTTGTCGGCGGCGGGTATGTCCAATGAGCAGTTCTTC
few,.,TRBV3-1,TRBJ1-3,14,CASSQDSLGNTIYF,TGTGCCAGCAGCCAAGACAGCCTTGGAAACACCATATATTTT